This passage covers 15 T cell receptor beta chains from one sample sequenced in a study of identical twins. TCRdb fed the 5' RACE reads into MiXCR, producing one record per CDR3 protein. This sample has a few hundred thousand distinct CDR3 sequences; roughly 13% occur once, and the top ten carry 4% to 5%. This same sample was also taken into another study, of yellow fever vaccine responses in identical twins.

The sequencing input was memory (CD45RO+) T cells sorted from blood. The receptors here all came from a woman aged 18 to 35 in good health.

The DNA of the CDR3 is TGTGCCAGCAGGGACAGGGGTTTAACTGAAGCTTTCTTT. It yields the protein CASRDRGLTEAFF. This chain joins TRBV6-1 and TRBJ1-1; TRBD1 matches at 9 bases. The CDR3 loop spans 13 amino acids. Trimming cost V 6 bases and J 5 bases; bases outside gene matches: 4. Germline lookup yields CDR1 MNHNS and CDR2 SASEGT.

The chain uses TRBV5-1 and TRBJ2-1; D gene unclear. The V gene's germline CDR1 is SGHRS and CDR2 YFSETQ. Trimming pared 0 bases from V and 6 bases from J, leaving 10 bases between. CDR3 length: 14 residues. CDR3 bases: TGCGCCAGCAGCTTGGTGGACCCGACCAATGAGCAGTTCTTC. It is translated as CASSLVDPTNEQFF.

This clonotype came up a few times. CDR3: CASSPGIGREETQYF. The CDR3 DNA is TGTGCCAGCTCACCTGGAATTGGGCGGGAAGAGACCCAGTACTTC. The chain has TRBV18 and TRBJ2-5, with TRBD2 as a possible D gene (5 bases). Between the trimmed V and J ends, which lost 3 bases and 3 bases, there was a span of 14 bases. The CDR3 is 15 amino acids. Germline assignment: CDR1 KGHSH and CDR2 LQKENI.

This clonotype was observed a handful of times. The chain links TRBV15 to TRBJ1-5; TRBD1 might be the D (5 bases). This CDR3 region has 14 residues. Germline V CDR1 and CDR2: LNHNV, YYDKDF (reference sequence). The V end lost 8 bases, the J end lost 0 bases, and 11 bases lay between the germline ends. CDR3 sequence: CATGARASNQPQHF. CDR3 bases: TGTGCCACCGGGGCCAGGGCTAGCAATCAGCCCCAGCATTTT.

This chain connects TRBV10-3 to TRBJ2-3; D perhaps matches TRBD2 (6 bases). The CDR3 is 14 amino acids. The V and J ends lost 0 bases and 4 bases respectively, with 8 bases between them. Germline-derived CDR1 and CDR2 are ENHRY and SYGVKD. CDR3 sequence reads: CAISESGGADTQYF. The CDR3 DNA sequence: TGTGCCATCAGTGAGTCGGGCGGGGCAGATACGCAGTATTTT.

This clonotype was observed many times. This chain joins TRBV28 and TRBJ2-4; 7 bases are shared with TRBD1. This CDR3 is 16 amino acids long. The V and J ends lost 6 bases and 0 bases, in that order; junction bases with no gene match: 8. Germline CDR1 reads MDHEN; CDR2 reads SYDVKM. CDR3 sequence (DNA): TGTGCCAGCAGCCGTCCCGGGACAGTAGCCAAAAACATTCAGTACTTC. This encodes CASSRPGTVAKNIQYF.

This clonotype was observed at least ten times. The rearrangement links TRBV20-1 to TRBJ1-5; D is undetermined. The germline V gene has CDR1 DFQATT and CDR2 SNEGSKA (reference sequence). This CDR3 has 14 amino acids. V was clipped by 2 bases and J by 4 bases, with 12 bases between them. CDR3 bases: TGCAGTGCTAGATGGCCGGCAGAAAATCAGCCCCAGCATTTT. It specifies CSARWPAENQPQHF.

There are many counts of this clonotype. J is TRBJ2-3 and V is TRBV7-3, with D unresolved. The CDR3 loop spans 14 amino acids. V was cut by 0 bases and J by 0 bases, with 4 bases left in between. Germline loops: CDR1 SGHTA, CDR2 FQGTGA. This CDR3 reads CASSLTGSTDTQYF. CDR3 DNA: TGTGCCAGCAGCTTAACCGGTAGCACAGATACGCAGTATTTT.

Ten or more counts support this clonotype. V and J are TRBV7-6 and TRBJ1-2; no definite D call. CDR1 and CDR2 (germline): SGHVS, FNYEAQ. The CDR3 covers 13 residues. Between the trimmed V and J ends, which lost 3 bases and 4 bases, there was a span of 9 bases. CDR3 residues: CASSLWTVYGYTF. The CDR3 bases are TGTGCCAGCAGCTTGTGGACGGTCTATGGCTACACCTTC.

In its sample, this clonotype was seen a few times. DNA of the CDR3: TGTGCCATGACCTCGGACAGCTACGAGCAGTACTTC. Translated, it gives CAMTSDSYEQYF. The V call is TRBV19, the J call TRBJ2-7, with a tentative D call TRBD1 (6 bases). The CDR3 extends over 12 amino acids. V was shortened by 10 bases and J by 3 bases, with 13 bases between the two germline ends. Per the germline V gene, CDR1 is LNHDA and CDR2 is SQIVND (reference sequence).

This clonotype was found a few times. The genes are TRBV18 and TRBJ2-3; D is perhaps TRBD1 (6 bases). There are 13 residues in the CDR3. The germline V gene has CDR1 KGHSH and CDR2 LQKENI. Trimming removed 8 bases from V and 3 bases from J, with 12 bases in between. The CDR3 here is CASTQGLTDTQYF. CDR3 sequence (DNA): TGTGCCAGCACGCAGGGGTTGACAGATACGCAGTATTTT.

This clonotype has ten or more counts. The rearrangement uses TRBV7-2 and TRBJ2-1, with D unclear. Germline V gives CDR1 SGHTA, CDR2 FQGNSA. The CDR3 is 15 residues long. Trimming left V 1 base short and J 4 bases short, with 11 bases between. In DNA form, the CDR3 reads TGTGCCAGCAGCTTAGGAAGACGCGGATACAATGAGCAGTTCTTC. Translation gives CASSLGRRGYNEQFF.

This clonotype was picked up one time. A much larger clone lies one base from this, so it may be a read error. The rearrangement uses TRBV11-1 and TRBJ2-6; the D is unclear. The V end was cut by 6 bases, the J end by 2 bases, with 5 bases between. Germline values: CDR1 SGHAT, CDR2 FQDESV (reference sequence). This CDR3 has 13 residues. The DNA for the CDR3 is TGTGCCAGCAGATCAGCTGGGGCCAACGTCCTGACTTTC. It codes for CASRSAGANVLTF.

This clonotype was observed at least ten times. This chain links TRBV12-3 or TRBV12-4 with TRBJ2-1, with D uncertain. V lost 2 bases to trimming and J lost 8 bases, with 4 bases between them. This CDR3 is 11 amino acids long. The CDR3 nucleotides are TGTGCCAGCAGTTTAATGGATGAGCAGTTCTTC. Its translation: CASSLMDEQFF.

The chain couples TRBV2 to TRBJ2-5; 7 positions agree with TRBD1. This CDR3 is built from 15 residues. Trimming cost V 2 bases and J 2 bases; bases outside gene matches: 5. Germline-derived CDR1 and CDR2 are SNHLY and FYNNEI. The CDR3 coding sequence is TGTGCCAGCAGTGAACAGGGCAGGGGGCAAGAGACCCAGTACTTC. Its protein product is CASSEQGRGQETQYF.